These 5 T cell receptor beta chains came from one sample sequenced in a study of blood T cell repertoires in COVID-19. Clones were sequenced by immunoSEQ multiplex PCR, and TCRdb holds only the in-frame ones, with some missing. The repertoire has under 170,000 clones, roughly nine tenths of them found once; the top ten carry over 3.5%. The sequenced sample was peripheral blood. The receptors were gathered from a woman aged 55-69 years with active or convalescent COVID-19.

The sample holds a few counts of this clone. Germline is not matched at one junction end, which may reflect a read error. The chain is built from TRBV11-2 and TRBJ1-3; D is possibly TRBD1 (6 bases). The germline V gene encodes CDR1 SGHAT and CDR2 FQNNGV. The CDR3 has 14 residues. Here the CDR3 reads CASSVDRSGNTIYF. The CDR3 region has the DNA TGTGCCAGCAGCGTAGACAGGTCTGGAAACACCATATATTTT.

This rearrangement joins TRBV7-9 to TRBJ2-2, with 8 bases matching TRBD1. V lost 5 bases to trimming and J lost 0 bases; unmatched junction nucleotides: 11. The CDR3 loop spans 18 amino acids. Germline CDR1 SEHNR, CDR2 FQNEAQ (reference sequence). CDR3: CASSRPFGQGANTGELFF. CDR3 DNA: TGTGCCAGCAGCCGACCCTTCGGACAGGGAGCGAACACCGGGGAGCTGTTTTTT.

This clone has a handful of counts. The chain couples TRBV27 to TRBJ2-4; 8 bases are a match to TRBD2. The CDR3 length is 14 residues. Germline CDR1 and CDR2: MNHEY and SMNVEV (reference sequence). V shed 5 bases and J 8 bases; nucleotides not matched to a gene: 8. The CDR3 coding sequence is TGTGCCAGCAGTGGGACTAGACTGGCGGACATTCAGTACTTC. Translating gives CASSGTRLADIQYF.

J is TRBJ2-3 and V is TRBV3-1 (or the pseudogene TRBV3-2), with 12 positions matching TRBD2. The CDR3 extends over 18 amino acids. The junction had 8 bases not matched to a gene; V was cut back by 0 bases and J by 4 bases. Germline-derived CDR1 and CDR2 are LGHDT and YNNKEL (reference sequence). CDR3 nucleotides: TGTGCCAGCAGCCAAGATTACCTAGCGGGGGGGCCCGCAGATACGCAGTATTTT. Protein sequence: CASSQDYLAGGPADTQYF.

The chain uses TRBV6-1 and TRBJ1-5; D uncertain. The V end was cut by 3 bases, the J end by 5 bases, with 8 bases between. This CDR3 contains 13 residues. Germline assignment: CDR1 MNHNS and CDR2 SASEGT. Here the CDR3 DNA reads TGTGCCAGCAGTGATGGAGGGTATCAGCCCCAGCATTTT. Translated, it gives CASSDGGYQPQHF.